Below, 8 T cell receptor beta chains from the same sample are listed, as sequenced in a study of CD8+ T cells in alopecia areata. As the sequencing template, cDNA was produced by extracting RNA and reverse transcribing it. Clones were sequenced by immunoSEQ multiplex PCR, and TCRdb holds only the in-frame ones, with some missing. The sample consists of some 20,000 clones, roughly 60% of them appearing once. CD25+CD127- cells were sorted from CD4+ cells in 4 or 5 patients. What was sequenced was CD4+ Tregs sorted from blood. These receptor sequences come from a human donor with alopecia areata.

This clone occurred a few times. The rearrangement joins TRBV4-2 to TRBJ2-1; tentatively, D is TRBD2 (5 bases). The CDR3 runs to 13 residues. Trimming cost V 0 bases and J 12 bases, with 12 bases left between them. Per the germline V gene, CDR1 is LGHNA and CDR2 is YNFKEQ. The CDR3 nucleotides are TGTGCCAGCAGCCAAGACGGCGGAGGCGTGCAGTTCTTC. Residues: CASSQDGGGVQFF.

The genes are TRBV13 and TRBJ2-5, with TRBD2 matching 7 bases. Germline loops: CDR1 PRHDT, CDR2 FYEKMQ (reference sequence). V trimming: 7 bases; J trimming: 0 bases; junction bases outside the gene matches: 2. The CDR3 has 13 residues. The CDR3 is CASTRGDQETQYF. Written as DNA, the CDR3 is TGTGCCAGCACCCGGGGGGACCAAGAGACCCAGTACTTC.

The chain has TRBV6-5 and TRBJ2-1; tentatively, D is TRBD2 (5 bases). CDR3 size: 15 residues. Germline loops: CDR1 MNHEY, CDR2 SVGAGI. Trimming left V 6 bases short and J 5 bases short, with 17 bases between. The CDR3 DNA reads TGTGCCAGCAGCCCGGGCGGTTCGAGGGACAATGAGCAGTTCTTC. Protein product: CASSPGGSRDNEQFF.

The V and J genes are TRBV7-2 and TRBJ2-1; TRBD2 aligns across 13 bases. The CDR3 length is 16 residues. Germline V gene sequence: CDR1 SGHTA, CDR2 FQGNSA. Losses at the gene ends were 5 bases for V and 4 bases for J; bases not matched to a gene: 5. The CDR3: CASSPSTSGGYNEQFF. CDR3 in DNA: TGTGCCAGCAGCCCCTCGACTAGCGGGGGGTACAATGAGCAGTTCTTC.

The chain links TRBV6-5 to TRBJ1-3; D gene uncertain. The CDR3 has 12 residues. Germline V lookup: CDR1 MNHEY, CDR2 SVGAGI. Trimming removed 4 bases from V and 3 bases from J, with 4 bases in between. The chain's CDR3 is CASSSIGNTIYF. The DNA for the CDR3 is TGTGCCAGCAGTTCGATTGGAAACACCATATATTTT.

On this clone itself: Sequence at one end of the junction differs from germline and may be a read error. CDR3 amino acids: CASSLAGIGETQYF. The CDR3 DNA reads TGTGCTAGCAGCTTAGCGGGTATAGGAGAGACCCAGTACTTC. The chain has TRBV7-7 and TRBJ2-5; 7 bases are a match to TRBD2. The germline CDR1 and CDR2 sequences are SSHAT and FNYEAQ (reference sequence). The CDR3 contains 14 residues.

This rearrangement joins TRBV2 to TRBJ1-2, with D hard to call. Trimming shortened V by 2 bases and J by 8 bases, and 15 bases separated the two germline ends. The CDR3 is 14 residues long. Looked up from germline, CDR1 is SNHLY and CDR2 is FYNNEI. CDR3 protein: CASSEREHSLGYTF. The CDR3 coding sequence is TGTGCCAGCAGTGAAAGGGAACACTCCCTCGGCTACACCTTC.

The V call is TRBV29-1, the J call TRBJ1-5; no definite D call. The CDR3 is 12 amino acids. Germline loops: CDR1 SQVTM, CDR2 ANQGSEA. The V end lost 7 bases, the J end lost 5 bases, and 12 bases lay between the germline ends. This CDR3 reads CSAKDGDQPQHF. The CDR3 DNA is TGCAGCGCAAAAGACGGAGATCAGCCCCAGCATTTT. Full variable domain (outside the CDR3, taken from reference TRBV29-1 and TRBJ1-5): SAVISQKPSRDICQRGTSLTIQCQVDSQVTMMFWYRQQPGQSLTLIATANQGSEATYESGFVIDKFPISRPNLTFSTLTVSNMSPEDSSIYLCSAKDGDQPQHFGDGTRLSIL.